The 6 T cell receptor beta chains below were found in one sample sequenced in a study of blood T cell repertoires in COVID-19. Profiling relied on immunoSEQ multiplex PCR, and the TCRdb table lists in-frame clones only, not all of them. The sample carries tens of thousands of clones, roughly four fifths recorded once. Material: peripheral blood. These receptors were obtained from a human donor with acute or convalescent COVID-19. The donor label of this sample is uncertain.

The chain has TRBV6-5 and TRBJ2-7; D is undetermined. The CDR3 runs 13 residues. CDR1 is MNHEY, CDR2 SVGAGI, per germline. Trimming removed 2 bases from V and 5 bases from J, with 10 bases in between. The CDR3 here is CASSYPGRDEQYF. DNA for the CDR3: TGTGCCAGCAGTTACCCCGGCCGGGACGAGCAGTACTTC.

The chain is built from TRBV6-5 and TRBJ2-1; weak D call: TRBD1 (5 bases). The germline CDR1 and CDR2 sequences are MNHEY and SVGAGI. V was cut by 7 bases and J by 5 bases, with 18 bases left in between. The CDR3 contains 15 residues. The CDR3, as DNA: TGTGCCAGCACCTCCTCGCAGGGTAGCCACAATGAGCAGTTCTTC. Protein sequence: CASTSSQGSHNEQFF.

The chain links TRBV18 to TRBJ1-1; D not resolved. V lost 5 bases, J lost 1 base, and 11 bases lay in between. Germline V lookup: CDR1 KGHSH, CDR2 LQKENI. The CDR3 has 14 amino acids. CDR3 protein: CASSLTGKNTEAFF. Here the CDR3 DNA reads TGTGCCAGCTCATTGACCGGGAAGAACACTGAAGCTTTCTTT.

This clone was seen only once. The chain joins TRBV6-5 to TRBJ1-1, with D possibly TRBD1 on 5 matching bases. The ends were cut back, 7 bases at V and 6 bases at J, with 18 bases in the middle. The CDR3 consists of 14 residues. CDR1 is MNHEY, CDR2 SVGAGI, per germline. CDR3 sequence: CASTPPGGHAEAFF. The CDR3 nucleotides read TGTGCCAGCACCCCCCCCGGCGGACACGCTGAAGCTTTCTTT.

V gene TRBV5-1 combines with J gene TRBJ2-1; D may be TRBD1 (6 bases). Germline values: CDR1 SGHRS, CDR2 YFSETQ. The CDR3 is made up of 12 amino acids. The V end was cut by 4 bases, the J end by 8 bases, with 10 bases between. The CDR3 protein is CASSQNRDEQFF. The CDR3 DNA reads TGCGCCAGCAGCCAAAACAGGGATGAGCAGTTCTTC.

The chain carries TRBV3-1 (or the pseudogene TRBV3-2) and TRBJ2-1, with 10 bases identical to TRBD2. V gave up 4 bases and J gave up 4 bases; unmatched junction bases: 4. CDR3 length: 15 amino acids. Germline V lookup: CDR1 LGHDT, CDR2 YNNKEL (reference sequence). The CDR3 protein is CASSLSGGSYNEQFF. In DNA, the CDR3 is TGTGCCAGCAGCCTTAGCGGGGGGTCTTACAATGAGCAGTTCTTC.